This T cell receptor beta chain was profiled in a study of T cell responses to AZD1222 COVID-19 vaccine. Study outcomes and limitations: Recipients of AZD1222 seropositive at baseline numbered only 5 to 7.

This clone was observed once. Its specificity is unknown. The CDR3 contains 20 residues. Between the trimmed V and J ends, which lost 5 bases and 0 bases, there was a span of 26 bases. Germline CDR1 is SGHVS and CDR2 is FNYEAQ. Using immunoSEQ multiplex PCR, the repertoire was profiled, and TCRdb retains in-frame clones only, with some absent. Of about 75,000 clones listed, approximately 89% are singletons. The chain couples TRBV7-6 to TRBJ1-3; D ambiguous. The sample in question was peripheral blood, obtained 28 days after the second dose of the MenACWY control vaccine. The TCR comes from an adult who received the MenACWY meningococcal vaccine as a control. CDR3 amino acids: CASSLPEGNSPESSGNTIYF. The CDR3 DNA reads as TGTGCCAGCAGCCTCCCTGAGGGCAATTCACCGGAGAGCTCTGGAAACACCATATATTTT.